A selection of T cell receptor beta chains follows, all from one sample in a study of blood T cell repertoires in COVID-19. Measured with immunoSEQ multiplex PCR; TCRdb has only the in-frame clones, and not every one. This sample has some 300,000 clones, with around 91% found just once. Specimen: peripheral blood. The receptors were sampled from a woman between 40 and 50 years old with COVID-19, enrolled during active disease. CDR3s include the opening cysteine and the closing phenylalanine or tryptophan. D genes are given only for firm matches. Rows give clone size only sometimes, using once, few, many, or a class for an expanded clone.

D	length	V	J	size	CDR3	DNA
-	13	TRBV6-5	TRBJ1-2	-	CASIPSEGVRYTF	TGTGCCAGCATACCTTCCGAGGGGGTACGCTACACCTTC
-	16	TRBV24-1	TRBJ2-3	-	CATSEFTTTSADTQYF	TGTGCCACCAGTGAGTTTACTACTACCTCGGCAGATACGCAGTATTTT
-	14	TRBV9	TRBJ1-4	-	CASSGGGVPEKLFF	TGTGCCAGCAGCGGCGGGGGGGTTCCTGAAAAACTGTTTTTT
-	18	TRBV10-3	TRBJ1-2	-	CAISVQASSSRANYGYTF	TGTGCCATCAGTGTACAGGCCTCATCTTCTAGAGCTAACTATGGCTACACCTTC
TRBD1	15	TRBV2	TRBJ1-3	-	CASSGTGERGNTIYF	TGTGCCAGCAGTGGGACAGGGGAAAGGGGAAACACCATATATTTT
-	15	TRBV27	TRBJ1-1	-	CASSLKRQGGTEAFF	TGTGCCAGCAGTTTAAAGAGGCAGGGAGGTACTGAAGCTTTCTTT
TRBD2	13	TRBV7-2	TRBJ2-5	-	CASSFSGRETQYF	TGTGCCAGCAGCTTTAGCGGGAGAGAGACCCAGTACTTC
-	12	TRBV27	TRBJ2-7	-	CASSPPSYEQYF	TGTGCCAGCAGTCCTCCTTCCTACGAGCAGTACTTC
-	14	TRBV29-1	TRBJ1-5	-	CSVGTASSGQPQHF	TGCAGCGTTGGGACAGCCTCATCGGGGCAGCCCCAGCATTTT
-	15	TRBV24-1	TRBJ2-5	-	CATSDPRGGAETQYF	TGTGCCACCAGTGATCCCCGTGGTGGGGCAGAGACCCAGTACTTC
-	15	TRBV11-2	TRBJ2-1	-	CASSLDLAQYNEQFF	TGTGCCAGCAGCTTAGATCTAGCGCAGTACAATGAGCAGTTCTTC
-	11	TRBV30	TRBJ1-1	-	CARRGGTEAFF	TGTGCCCGCAGGGGTGGAACTGAAGCTTTCTTT
TRBD1	18	TRBV18	TRBJ1-4	-	CASSPPGQGRWAGEKLFF	TGTGCCAGCTCACCTCCCGGACAGGGAAGATGGGCGGGTGAAAAACTGTTTTTT
TRBD1	15	TRBV9	TRBJ1-5	-	CASSQTGGGGQPQHF	TGTGCCAGCAGCCAAACAGGGGGCGGAGGTCAGCCCCAGCATTTT
TRBD1	16	TRBV28	TRBJ2-4	-	CASSLTTGGPKNIQYF	TGTGCCAGCAGTTTAACGACAGGGGGCCCCAAAAACATTCAGTACTTC
-	13	TRBV18	TRBJ2-7	few	CASSPRSSYEQYF	TGTGCCAGCTCACCCCGGAGCTCCTACGAGCAGTACTTC
TRBD1	13	TRBV6-5	TRBJ1-2	-	CATATGPNYGYTF	TGTGCCACCGCGACAGGGCCTAACTATGGCTACACCTTC
TRBD2	18	TRBV4-1	TRBJ2-7	-	CASSQGLTTSGPSYEQYF	TGCGCCAGCAGCCAAGGCCTCACGACTAGCGGGCCCTCCTACGAGCAGTACTTC
-	15	TRBV7-9	TRBJ2-6	-	CASSIKQGRSNVLTF	TGTGCCAGCAGCATTAAACAAGGGAGGTCCAACGTCCTGACTTTC
-	15	TRBV5-4	TRBJ1-1	-	CASSSTGTLNTEAFF	TGTGCCAGCAGCTCAACCGGGACTTTAAACACTGAAGCTTTCTTT
-	15	TRBV28	TRBJ2-1	few	CASTRGSPSYNEQFF	TGTGCCAGTACAAGGGGGAGTCCATCCTACAATGAGCAGTTCTTC
TRBD1	12	TRBV6-5	TRBJ1-2	-	CASSVTGVGYTF	TGTGCCAGCAGCGTGACAGGGGTGGGCTACACCTTC
-	10	TRBV24-1	TRBJ1-2	-	CATRLRGYTF	TGTGCCACCCGCCTTCGGGGCTACACCTTC
-	13	TRBV28	TRBJ2-7	-	CASTPGTRYEQYF	TGTGCCAGCACCCCCGGGACACGTTACGAGCAGTACTTC
-	16	TRBV7-2	TRBJ1-5	-	CASSPVGGANNQPQHF	TGTGCCAGCAGCCCGGTCGGGGGGGCAAACAATCAGCCCCAGCATTTT
TRBD1	14	TRBV5-4	TRBJ2-1	-	CASSSPGQYNEQFF	TGTGCCAGCAGCTCCCCGGGACAGTACAATGAGCAGTTCTTC
TRBD1	16	TRBV19	TRBJ1-4	-	CASSHPGQGRNEKLFF	TGTGCCAGTAGCCACCCCGGACAGGGGAGAAATGAAAAACTGTTTTTT
-	15	TRBV2	TRBJ1-4	-	CASSDLPAGLEKLFF	TGTGCCAGCAGTGATCTACCGGCAGGGCTTGAAAAACTGTTTTTT
TRBD2	16	TRBV9	TRBJ2-5	-	CASSAGTSGPQETQYF	TGTGCCAGCAGCGCCGGGACTAGCGGGCCCCAAGAGACCCAGTACTTC
TRBD2	15	TRBV19	TRBJ2-1	once	CASSMASGGYREQFF	TGTGCCAGTAGTATGGCTAGCGGGGGCTACCGTGAGCAGTTCTTC
-	14	TRBV28	TRBJ1-5	-	CASTTGGLGQPQHF	TGTGCCAGCACCACCGGAGGGTTGGGGCAGCCCCAGCATTTT
TRBD1	15	TRBV7-9	TRBJ1-2	-	CASSLVGQGPYGYTF	TGTGCCAGCAGCTTAGTTGGACAGGGTCCCTATGGCTACACCTTC
TRBD1	16	TRBV7-2	TRBJ2-1	-	CASSRRTGGTYNEQFF	TGTGCCAGCAGCCGGAGGACAGGGGGAACCTACAATGAGCAGTTCTTC
-	15	TRBV28	TRBJ2-7	-	CASSFRQGLSFEQYF	TGTGCCAGCAGTTTCCGACAGGGACTGTCGTTCGAGCAGTACTTC
TRBD1	15	TRBV4-2	TRBJ2-7	-	CASSQATGGADEQYF	TGTGCCAGCAGCCAGGCTACAGGGGGCGCGGACGAGCAGTACTTC
TRBD1	19	TRBV7-2	TRBJ1-3	-	CASSLDPPGQGWTGNTIYF	TGTGCCAGCAGCTTAGACCCACCGGGACAGGGGTGGACTGGAAACACCATATATTTT
-	17	TRBV18	TRBJ2-1	-	CASSPPRQGLSYNEQFF	TGTGCCAGCTCACCACCCCGTCAGGGGCTTTCCTACAATGAGCAGTTCTTC
TRBD1	15	TRBV30	TRBJ2-1	-	CAWVTGQGALNEQFF	TGTGCCTGGGTAACCGGGCAGGGGGCGTTGAATGAGCAGTTCTTC
-	14	TRBV19	TRBJ2-1	-	CASSLPAFDNEQFF	TGTGCCAGTAGCCTACCCGCATTTGACAATGAGCAGTTCTTC
TRBD1	16	TRBV6-6	TRBJ1-6	-	CASSTSPGTDNSPLHF	TGTGCCAGCAGTACCTCACCCGGGACAGATAATTCACCCCTCCACTTT
-	15	TRBV5-1	TRBJ1-6	-	CASSPMGGGNSPLHF	TGCGCCAGCAGCCCGATGGGGGGTGGCAATTCACCCCTCCACTTT
-	13	TRBV2	TRBJ1-2	-	CASSELGRGGYTF	TGTGCCAGCAGTGAACTGGGCAGGGGTGGGTACACCTTC
-	17	TRBV4-1	TRBJ1-1	-	CASSQELSRPRQIEAFF	TGCGCCAGCAGCCAAGAGCTCTCCCGACCGAGACAGATTGAAGCTTTCTTT
-	15	TRBV21-1	TRBJ2-1	once	CASSKDRSSYNEQFF	TGTGCCAGCAGCAAAGATAGGAGCTCCTACAATGAGCAGTTCTTC
-	13	TRBV14	TRBJ2-1	-	CASRRTARGEQFF	TGTGCCAGCAGGAGGACGGCAAGGGGTGAGCAGTTCTTC
-	15	TRBV5-5	TRBJ1-1	-	CASSLAWGTLTEAFF	TGTGCCAGCAGCTTGGCCTGGGGCACCCTCACTGAAGCTTTCTTT
-	14	TRBV27	TRBJ1-1	once	CASSLGRPSTEAFF	TGTGCCAGCAGTTTAGGCAGGCCCAGCACTGAAGCTTTCTTT
TRBD2	15	TRBV19	TRBJ2-1	-	CASSLLARIYNEQFF	TGTGCCAGTAGCTTACTAGCGAGAATTTACAATGAGCAGTTCTTC